The clone carrying this T cell receptor beta chain was found once. TCRdb's table, derived via immunoSEQ multiplex PCR, lists solely in-frame clones and lacks some. The sample records tens of thousands of clones, around 91% being singletons. The sample belongs to a study of OX40 agonist ivuxolimab in advanced cancers. The germline gives CDR1 WSHSY, CDR2 SAAADI. This CDR3 has 14 residues. Trimming removed 6 bases at V and 10 bases at J, with 16 bases between. The sequence came from an adult with an advanced solid tumor such as melanoma, head and neck, liver or kidney cancer. The sequenced sample was CD4+ or CD8+ T cells sorted from blood, obtained in a trial of the OX40 agonist ivuxolimab. V and J are TRBV10-2 and TRBJ1-6; D gene uncertain. CDR3 in DNA: TGCGCCAGCAGCGAGCTGGACGCGGGGTCACCCCTCCACTTT. Protein sequence: CASSELDAGSPLHF.